The source of this T cell receptor beta chain is a study of cytomegalovirus exposure and HLA in healthy donors. Overall study results and limits: In a later analysis, compared with equally common non-associated chains, HLA-associated beta chains were more expanded. In a later analysis, across HLA loci, associated TCR counts were highest for DRB1, lowest for HLA-C. Some TCR beta chains (164 of them) were listed as cytomegalovirus-associated. Reports state that TCR beta sequences accurately predicted most subjects' HLA-A and HLA-B alleles.

Primers: 60 Vbeta forward and 13 Jbeta reverse. Measured with immunoSEQ multiplex PCR; TCRdb has only the in-frame clones, and not every one. The sample records approximately 190,000 clones, around 78% being singletons. To note about this clone: Its antigen remains unknown.

J was trimmed by 2 bases and V by 2 bases; bases with no gene match: 3. CDR1 is SGHTA, CDR2 FQGNSA, per germline. The CDR3 spans 16 residues. The chain links TRBV7-2 to TRBJ2-3, with TRBD2 matching 11 bases. The receptor was derived from a woman aged 30 to 39 in good health and CMV-seropositive. The source material was PBMCs. The CDR3 loop is CASSLLAGGFTDTQYF. The CDR3 nucleotides read TGTGCCAGCAGCTTATTAGCGGGAGGGTTCACAGATACGCAGTATTTT.